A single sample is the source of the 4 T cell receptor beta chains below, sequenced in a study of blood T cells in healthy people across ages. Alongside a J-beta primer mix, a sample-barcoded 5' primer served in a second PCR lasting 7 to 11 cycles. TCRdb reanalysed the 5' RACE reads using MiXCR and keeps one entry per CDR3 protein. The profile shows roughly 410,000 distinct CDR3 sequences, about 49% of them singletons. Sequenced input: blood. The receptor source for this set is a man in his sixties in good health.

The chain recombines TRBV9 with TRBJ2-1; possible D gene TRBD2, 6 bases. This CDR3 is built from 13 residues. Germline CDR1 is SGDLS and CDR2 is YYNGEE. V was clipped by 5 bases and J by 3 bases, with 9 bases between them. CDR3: CASRGDFYNEQFF. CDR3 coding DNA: TGTGCCAGCAGGGGGGACTTCTACAATGAGCAGTTCTTC.

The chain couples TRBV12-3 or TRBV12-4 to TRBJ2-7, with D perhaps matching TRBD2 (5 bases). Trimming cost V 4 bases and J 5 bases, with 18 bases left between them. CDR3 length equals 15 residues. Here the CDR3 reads CASSSTRVGADEQYF. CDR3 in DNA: TGTGCCAGCAGTTCAACGAGAGTGGGAGCAGACGAGCAGTACTTC.

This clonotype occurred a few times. The DNA for the CDR3 is TGTGCCAGCAGTACGTTCGGGGCAGGCCCACCAGGACCCCTCCACTTT. This codes for CASSTFGAGPPGPLHF. The chain couples TRBV27 to TRBJ1-6; a possible D gene is TRBD1 (5 bases). The CDR3 contains 16 residues. CDR1 is MNHEY and CDR2 is SMNVEV in the germline V gene (reference sequence). The V end lost 5 bases, the J end lost 12 bases, and 23 bases lay between the germline ends.

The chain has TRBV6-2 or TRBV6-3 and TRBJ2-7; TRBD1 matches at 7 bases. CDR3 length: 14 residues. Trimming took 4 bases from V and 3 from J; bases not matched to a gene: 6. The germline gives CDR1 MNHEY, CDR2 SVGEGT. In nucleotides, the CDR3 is TGTGCCAGCAGTTTCCCGGGACAGCTCTACGAGCAGTACTTC. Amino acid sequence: CASSFPGQLYEQYF.